This T cell receptor (beta chain) originates from a study of response to subunit inactivated influenza vaccine. Per germline, CDR1 LGHNA and CDR2 YSLEER. V dropped 3 bases and J dropped 4; count of bases not matched to a gene: 6. The CDR3 has 16 residues. General study results and limits: Few additional T cells are recruited per seasonal influenza vaccination, authors suggested.

One entry per CDR3 protein, called by TCRdb with MiXCR from the RT-PCR reads. The sample shows roughly 670,000 distinct CDR3 sequences, 12% to 15% of them seen only once. This clonotype was observed many times. Antigen unknown. Sequenced here: PBMCs from blood, sampled around 14 days before vaccination. The TCR comes from a middle-aged man who received an inactivated influenza vaccine. The chain carries TRBV4-3 and TRBJ2-6; 7 bases map to TRBD2. Here the CDR3 reads CASSQGVGRGANVLTF. The CDR3 DNA reads TGCGCCAGCAGCCAGGGGGTCGGGAGGGGGGCCAACGTCCTGACTTTC.